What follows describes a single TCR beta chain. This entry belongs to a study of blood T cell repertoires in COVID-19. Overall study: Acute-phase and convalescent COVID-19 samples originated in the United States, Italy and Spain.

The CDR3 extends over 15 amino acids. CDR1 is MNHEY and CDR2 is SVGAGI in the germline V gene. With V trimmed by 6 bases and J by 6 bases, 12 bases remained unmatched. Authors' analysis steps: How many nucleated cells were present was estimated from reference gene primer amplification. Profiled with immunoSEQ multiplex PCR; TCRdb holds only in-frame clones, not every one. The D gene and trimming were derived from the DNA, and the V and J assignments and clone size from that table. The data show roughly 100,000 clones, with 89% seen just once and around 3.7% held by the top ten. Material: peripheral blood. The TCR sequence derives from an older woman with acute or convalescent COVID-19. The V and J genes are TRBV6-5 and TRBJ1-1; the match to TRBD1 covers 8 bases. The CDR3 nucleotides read TGTGCCAGCAGGGGGACAGGCTCCATTTTCCCTGAAGCTTTCTTT. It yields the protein CASRGTGSIFPEAFF.